This T cell receptor (beta chain) was obtained from a study of blood T cells in healthy people across ages. The junction had 9 bases not matched to a gene; V was cut back by 4 bases and J by 1 base. Germline CDR1 and CDR2: SGHRS and YFSETQ. CDR3 length: 16 amino acids. This clonotype appeared a few times. What it recognizes is unknown. General study results and limits: Measured against age, TCR beta diversity per million T cells decreased in a roughly linear manner.

Then a second PCR, running about 7 to 11 cycles, was carried out with a sample-barcoded 5' primer and a J-beta primer mix. TCRdb reprocessed the 5' RACE reads with MiXCR, giving one entry per CDR3 protein. This table has 750,000 to 1,000,000 distinct CDR3 sequences, just under 30% appearing once. These records were also assigned to another study, of T cells of mothers and their children.

The sample taken for sequencing was blood. The chain joins TRBV5-1 to TRBJ2-3, with TRBD2 identical over 7 bases. This TCR was sampled from a woman aged 40 to 50 in good health. The CDR3 coding sequence is TGCGCCAGCAGCCCGGAGGCGGGGAGGGGCACAGATACGCAGTATTTT. Residues: CASSPEAGRGTDTQYF.